The source of this T cell receptor beta chain is a study of OX40 agonist ivuxolimab in advanced cancers. Study context: Patients received ivuxolimab, an agonistic anti-OX40 (CD134) antibody.

The V and J ends lost 5 bases and 4 bases, in that order; junction bases with no gene match: 8. The CDR3 totals 14 residues. Germline V CDR1 and CDR2: MDHEN, SYDVKM. Study-level points and caveats: It was also the case that some nonresponders had low normalized T-cell clonal expansion. Among the lowest peripheral clonal expansion occurred in 0.1-3.0 mg/kg partial responders. In CD8+ T cells, expanded clones were on average more numerous than in CD4+.

With regard to this clone: Antigen: not known. This same CDR3 is encoded by further DNA sequences in the sample.

Generated by immunoSEQ multiplex PCR, the TCRdb table keeps only in-frame clones and is missing some. The data show 58,000 or so clones, with roughly 89% seen just once and approximately 12% held by the top ten. This sequence originates from an adult with an advanced solid tumor such as melanoma, head and neck, liver or kidney cancer. The V gene is TRBV28, the J gene TRBJ2-7, with TRBD2 matching over 7 bases. Sequences were derived from CD4+ or CD8+ T cells sorted from blood, sampled in a trial of the OX40 agonist ivuxolimab. The CDR3 sequence: CASSQRGLGYEQYF. DNA of the CDR3: TGTGCCAGCAGTCAGCGGGGCCTAGGGTACGAGCAGTACTTC.